Shown below are 9 T cell receptor beta chains from a single sample sequenced in a study of patients and donors after allogeneic stem cell transplantation (TCRdb year 2020). Library prep was done by RT-PCR. For sequencing, a NextSeq 550 was employed. TCRdb reprocessed the public reads (quality trimming at Q25 with fastp, clone calling with MiXCR) and kept in-frame beta chains. Each CDR3 protein gets just one entry, which takes the most common genes and DNA from the rows behind it. The sample table lists approximately 200,000 distinct CDR3 sequences, roughly two fifths of them with a count of one. Clones ranked in the top ten supply 9.5% to 13% of the sample. Sample: blood, either unsorted or a sorted T cell fraction (not recorded which). The origin of the receptors is a human donor who was either an allogeneic HSCT recipient or a stem cell or donor lymphocyte infusion donor (not recorded which). It is not recorded whose cells these are; they may come from a transplant donor.

This clonotype was counted a few times. The chain links TRBV15 to TRBJ1-6, with unresolved D. The CDR3 totals 15 residues. Germline V gene lookup returns CDR1 LNHNV and CDR2 YYDKDF (reference sequence). Trimming removed 0 bases at V and 3 bases at J, with 6 bases between. The DNA of the CDR3 is TGTGCCACCAGCAGAGAGGCAGACTATAATTCACCCCTCCACTTT. Amino acid sequence: CATSREADYNSPLHF.

This clonotype showed up just a few times. The chain has TRBV7-2 and TRBJ2-1, with D unclear. The length of the CDR3 is 14 residues. V lost 2 bases, J lost 5 bases, and 10 bases lay in between. In germline, CDR1 is SGHTA, CDR2 FQGNSA. CDR3 sequence (DNA): TGTGCCAGCAGCTTAAGGAGTCTCAACAATGAGCAGTTCTTC. It is translated as CASSLRSLNNEQFF. Using reference TRBV7-2 and TRBJ2-1 for the parts outside the CDR3, the full variable domain is GAGVSQSPSNKVTEKGKDVELRCDPISGHTALYWYRQSLGQGLEFLIYFQGNSAPDKSGLPSDRFSAERTGGSVSTLTIQRTQQEDSAVYLCASSLRSLNNEQFFGPGTRLTVL.

This clonotype turned up a few times. The genes are TRBV29-1 and TRBJ1-3; weak D call: TRBD1 (6 bases). CDR3 length: 13 residues. Germline lookup yields CDR1 SQVTM and CDR2 ANQGSEA. The V gene lost 6 bases and the J gene lost 4 bases, with 13 bases spanning the gap. CDR3 DNA: TGCAGCGTCCGAGGACAGACAGGAAACACCATATATTTT. Protein product: CSVRGQTGNTIYF.

The rearrangement links TRBV3-1 to TRBJ1-4; 7 bases match TRBD1. The length of the CDR3 is 14 residues. Germline V gene data show CDR1 as LGHDT and CDR2 as YNNKEL (reference sequence). V lost 4 bases, J lost 8 bases, and 7 bases stayed unmatched. The CDR3 nucleotides read TGTGCCAGCAGCCTCAGGGGGAGTCGAGAAAAACTGTTTTTT. Translated, it gives CASSLRGSREKLFF.

The V gene is TRBV29-1, the J gene TRBJ1-1; 7 bases are a match to TRBD1. CDR3 size: 11 residues. V lost 6 bases to trimming and J lost 6 bases; unmatched junction nucleotides: 4. Germline CDR1 and CDR2: SQVTM and ANQGSEA. The CDR3 sequence is CSVGQIPEAFF. Here the CDR3 DNA reads TGCAGCGTGGGACAGATTCCTGAAGCTTTCTTT.

This chain joins TRBV25-1 and TRBJ1-6, with D possibly being TRBD1 (5 bases). The CDR3 extends over 14 amino acids. Germline-derived CDR1 and CDR2 are MGHDK and SYGVNS. Trimming cost V 5 bases and J 2 bases, with 7 bases left between them. The DNA for the CDR3 is TGTGCCAGCAGTTGGGGCGCCTATAATTCACCCCTCCACTTT. This codes for CASSWGAYNSPLHF.

This clonotype has only a few counts. The chain recombines TRBV4-2 with TRBJ1-4; D uncertain. Germline CDR1 reads LGHNA; CDR2 reads YNFKEQ. With 4 bases removed from V and 8 bases from J, the gap between germline ends came to 17 bases. The CDR3 is made up of 15 amino acids. DNA of the CDR3: TGTGCCAGCAGCCGGACCCAGGACGGGCCCGAAAAACTGTTTTTT. It specifies CASSRTQDGPEKLFF.

This clonotype was seen only once. The chain is built from TRBV9 and TRBJ1-2; D not certain. Germline V gene lookup returns CDR1 SGDLS and CDR2 YYNGEE. The CDR3 is made up of 12 amino acids. The germline V and J ends were trimmed by 4 bases and 7 bases, with 11 bases remaining between them. CDR3 region: CASSPLSGGYTF. The CDR3, as DNA: TGTGCCAGCAGCCCCCTTTCTGGTGGCTACACCTTC. The full variable domain, with the rest looked up from reference TRBV9 and TRBJ1-2, is DSGVTQTPKHLITATGQRVTLRCSPRSGDLSVYWYQQSLDQGLQFLIQYYNGEERAKGNILERFSAQQFPDLHSELNLSSLELGDSALYFCASSPLSGGYTFGSGTRLTVV.

The chain is built from TRBV24-1 and TRBJ2-1; 9 bases map to TRBD1. J lost 7 bases, V lost 0 bases, and 6 bases had no gene match. CDR3 length: 16 residues. The germline V gene encodes CDR1 KGHDR and CDR2 SFDVKD. The CDR3 DNA reads TGTGCCACCAGTGATTTGAAACAGGGGGCCCAGAATGAGCAGTTCTTC. Its protein product is CATSDLKQGAQNEQFF.